This TCR beta chain was identified during a study of neurological immune-mediated disorders. Between the trimmed V and J ends, which lost 4 bases and 4 bases, there was a span of 13 bases. The CDR3 has 14 amino acids. Per the germline V gene, CDR1 is WSHSY and CDR2 is SAAADI. From the 5' RACE reads, TCRdb called clonotypes with MiXCR, one entry per CDR3 protein. The sample has about 28,000 distinct CDR3 sequences, about 6.2% seen once. Within the sample, this clonotype is medium-sized. V usage is TRBV10-2 and J usage is TRBJ2-5; D may correspond to TRBD1 or TRBD2 (5 bases each). The origin of this receptor is a woman between 50 and 59 years old in good health. Sequencing input: PBMCs. The CDR3 is CASSGSRGRETQYF. The CDR3 bases are TGCGCCAGCAGTGGAAGTCGGGGCCGAGAGACCCAGTACTTC.